The source of this T cell receptor beta chain is a study of regulatory T cells in long-lasting Graves disease. Sample time point: newly diagnosed GD, antithyroid drugs for less than 3 months. Generation of the TCR library employed RNA extracted from PBMCs. HTBI primers from iRepertoire and Arm-PCR of CDR3 regions yielded the TCR beta libraries. TCRdb reanalysed the multiplex PCR reads using MiXCR and keeps one entry per CDR3 protein. Seen here are roughly 400,000 distinct CDR3 sequences, approximately 15% observed once, and the top ten hold under 9%. V lost 7 bases and J lost 6, with 14 bases in between. The CDR3 runs 13 residues. Germline V lookup: CDR1 SNHLY, CDR2 FYNNEI. General study findings and limits: Having only a small sample size may have limited accuracy. Thyroid tissue was not studied; only peripheral blood was. Persistent Graves' patients had lower TCR diversity than newly diagnosed ones.

This clonotype was recorded at least ten times. Its antigen remains unidentified. These data were also reused for a study on T cells in Graves' hyperthyroidism and ophthalmopathy.

The receptor's source is a woman aged 40 to 50 with Graves disease. This specimen was peripheral blood mononuclear cells (PBMCs), taken at new diagnosis, from a patient treated with antithyroid drugs. J is TRBJ2-3 and V is TRBV2, with D perhaps matching TRBD2 (5 bases). The CDR3 DNA sequence: TGTGCCAGCAAACGGAGGTTGCTGGATACGCAGTATTTT. This encodes CASKRRLLDTQYF. The whole variable domain, remainder taken from reference TRBV2 and TRBJ2-3, is EPEVTQTPSHQVTQMGQEVILRCVPISNHLYFYWYRQILGQKVEFLVSFYNNEISEKSEIFDDQFSVERPDGSNFTLKIRSTKLEDSAMYFCASKRRLLDTQYFGPGTRLTVL.